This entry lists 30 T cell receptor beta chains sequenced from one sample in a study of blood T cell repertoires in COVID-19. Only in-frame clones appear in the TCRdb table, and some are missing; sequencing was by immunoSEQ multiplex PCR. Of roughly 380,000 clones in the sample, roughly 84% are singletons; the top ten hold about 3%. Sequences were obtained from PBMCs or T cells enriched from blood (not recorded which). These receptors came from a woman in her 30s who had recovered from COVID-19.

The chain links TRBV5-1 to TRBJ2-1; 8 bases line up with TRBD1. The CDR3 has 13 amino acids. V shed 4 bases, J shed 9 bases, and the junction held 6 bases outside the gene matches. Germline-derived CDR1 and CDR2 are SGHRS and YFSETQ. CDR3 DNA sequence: TGCGCCAGCAGCCAACAGGGGACAGGTGAGCAGTTCTTC. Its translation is CASSQQGTGEQFF.

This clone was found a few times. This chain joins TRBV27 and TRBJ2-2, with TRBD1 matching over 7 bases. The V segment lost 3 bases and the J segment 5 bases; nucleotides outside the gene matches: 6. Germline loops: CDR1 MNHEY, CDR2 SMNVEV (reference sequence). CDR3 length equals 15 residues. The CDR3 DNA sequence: TGTGCCAGCAGTTTCCTAGGGGGCAAGACCGGGGAGCTGTTTTTT. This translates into CASSFLGGKTGELFF.

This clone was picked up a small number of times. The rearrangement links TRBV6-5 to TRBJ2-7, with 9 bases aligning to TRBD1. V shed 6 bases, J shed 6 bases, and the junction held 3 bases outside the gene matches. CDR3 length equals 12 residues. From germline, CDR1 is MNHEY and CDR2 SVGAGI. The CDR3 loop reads CASRGTGSEQYF. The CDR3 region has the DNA TGTGCCAGCAGAGGGACAGGGTCCGAGCAGTACTTC.

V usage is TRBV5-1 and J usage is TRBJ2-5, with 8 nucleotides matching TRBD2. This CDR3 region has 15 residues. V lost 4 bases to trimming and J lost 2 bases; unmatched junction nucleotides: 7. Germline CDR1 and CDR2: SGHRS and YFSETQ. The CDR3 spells CASSQTSARQETQYF. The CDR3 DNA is TGCGCCAGCAGCCAGACTAGCGCCAGACAAGAGACCCAGTACTTC.

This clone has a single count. The DNA of the CDR3 is TGTGCCAGCAGTGAGACAGTAGGGAATGGGGTTAACTATGGCTACACCTTC. Translation gives CASSETVGNGVNYGYTF. This chain links TRBV2 with TRBJ1-2; tentative D call: TRBD1 (5 bases). Per germline, CDR1 SNHLY and CDR2 FYNNEI. V gave up 3 bases and J gave up 1 base, with 18 bases separating them. The CDR3 extends over 17 amino acids.

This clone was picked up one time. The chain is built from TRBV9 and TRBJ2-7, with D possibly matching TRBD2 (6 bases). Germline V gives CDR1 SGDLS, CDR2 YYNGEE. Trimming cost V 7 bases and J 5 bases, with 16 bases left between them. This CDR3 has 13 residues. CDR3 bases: TGTGCCAGCGGGGGGTTACGCTTGGACGAGCAGTACTTC. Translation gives CASGGLRLDEQYF.

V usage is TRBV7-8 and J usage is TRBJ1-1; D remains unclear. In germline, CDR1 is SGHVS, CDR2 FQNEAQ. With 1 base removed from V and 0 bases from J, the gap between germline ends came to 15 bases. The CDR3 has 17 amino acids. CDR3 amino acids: CASSLGRAGLMNTEAFF. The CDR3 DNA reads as TGTGCCAGCAGCTTAGGACGGGCGGGCCTTATGAACACTGAAGCTTTCTTT.

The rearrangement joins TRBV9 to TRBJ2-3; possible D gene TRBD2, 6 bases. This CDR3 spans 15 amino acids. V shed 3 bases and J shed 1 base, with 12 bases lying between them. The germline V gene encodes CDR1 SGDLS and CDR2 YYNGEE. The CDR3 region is CASSAPWGGTDTQYF. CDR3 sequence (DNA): TGTGCCAGCAGCGCCCCCTGGGGGGGCACAGATACGCAGTATTTT.

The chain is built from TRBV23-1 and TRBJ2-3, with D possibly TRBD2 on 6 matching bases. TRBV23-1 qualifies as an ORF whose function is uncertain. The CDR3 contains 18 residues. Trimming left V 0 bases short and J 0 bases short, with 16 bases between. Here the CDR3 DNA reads TGCGCCAGCAGTCAATCTTTTGAACGGAGGGCTAGCACAGATACGCAGTATTTT. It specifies CASSQSFERRASTDTQYF.

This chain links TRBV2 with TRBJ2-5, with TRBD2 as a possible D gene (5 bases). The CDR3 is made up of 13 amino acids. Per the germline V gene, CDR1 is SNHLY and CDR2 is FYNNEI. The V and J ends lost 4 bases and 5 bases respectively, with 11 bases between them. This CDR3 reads CASSGNSAETQYF. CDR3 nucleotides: TGTGCCAGCAGTGGAAATAGCGCCGAGACCCAGTACTTC.

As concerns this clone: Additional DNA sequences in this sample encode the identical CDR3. Written as DNA, the CDR3 is TGCGCCAGCAGCCAAGAAGAGGGATACCAGCCCCAGCATTTT. Residues: CASSQEEGYQPQHF. V is TRBV4-1 and J is TRBJ1-5; D gene ambiguous. The CDR3 is 14 residues long. Trimming cost V 0 bases and J 7 bases, with 10 bases left between them. The germline V gene has CDR1 MGHRA and CDR2 YSYEKL.

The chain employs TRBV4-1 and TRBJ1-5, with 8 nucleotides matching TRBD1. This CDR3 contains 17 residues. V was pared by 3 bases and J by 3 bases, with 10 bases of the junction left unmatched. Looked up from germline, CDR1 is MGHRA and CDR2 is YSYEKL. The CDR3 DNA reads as TGCGCCAGCAGCCACACCCCGGGACAGGAGAACAATCAGCCCCAGCATTTT. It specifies CASSHTPGQENNQPQHF.

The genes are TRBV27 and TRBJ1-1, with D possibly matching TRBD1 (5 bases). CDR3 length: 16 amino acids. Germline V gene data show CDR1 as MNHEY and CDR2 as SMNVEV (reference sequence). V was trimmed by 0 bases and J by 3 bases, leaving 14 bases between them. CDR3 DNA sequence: TGTGCCAGCAGTTTATCAGGTCAGGGAGGAGACACTGAAGCTTTCTTT. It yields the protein CASSLSGQGGDTEAFF.

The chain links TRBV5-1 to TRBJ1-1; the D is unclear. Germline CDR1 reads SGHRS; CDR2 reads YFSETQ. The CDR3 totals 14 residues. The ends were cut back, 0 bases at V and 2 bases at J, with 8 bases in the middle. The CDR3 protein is CASSLVGFNTEAFF. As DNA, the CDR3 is TGCGCCAGCAGCTTGGTCGGTTTCAACACTGAAGCTTTCTTT.

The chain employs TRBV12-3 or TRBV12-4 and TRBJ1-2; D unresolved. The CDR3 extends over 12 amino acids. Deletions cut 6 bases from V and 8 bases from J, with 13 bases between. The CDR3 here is CASSSLVSGYTF. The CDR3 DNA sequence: TGTGCCAGCAGCTCCTTGGTTAGCGGCTACACCTTC.

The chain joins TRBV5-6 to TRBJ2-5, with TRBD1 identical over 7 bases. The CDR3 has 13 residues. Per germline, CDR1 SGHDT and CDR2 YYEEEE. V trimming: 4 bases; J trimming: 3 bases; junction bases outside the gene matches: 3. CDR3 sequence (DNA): TGTGCCAGCAGCCGACAGGGCGAAGAGACCCAGTACTTC. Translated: CASSRQGEETQYF.

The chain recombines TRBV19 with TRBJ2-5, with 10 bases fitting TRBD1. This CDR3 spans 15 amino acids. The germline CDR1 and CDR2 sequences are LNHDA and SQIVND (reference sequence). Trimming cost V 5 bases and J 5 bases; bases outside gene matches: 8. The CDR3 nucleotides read TGTGCCAGTAGTCTTGACAGGGGGCCGGCGGAGACCCAGTACTTC. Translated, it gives CASSLDRGPAETQYF.

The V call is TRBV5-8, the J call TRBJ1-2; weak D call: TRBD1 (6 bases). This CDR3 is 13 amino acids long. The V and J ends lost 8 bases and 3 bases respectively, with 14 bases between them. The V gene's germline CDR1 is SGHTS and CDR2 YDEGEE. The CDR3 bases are TGTGCCAGTGATCCGGGACACGACTATGGCTACACCTTC. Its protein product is CASDPGHDYGYTF.

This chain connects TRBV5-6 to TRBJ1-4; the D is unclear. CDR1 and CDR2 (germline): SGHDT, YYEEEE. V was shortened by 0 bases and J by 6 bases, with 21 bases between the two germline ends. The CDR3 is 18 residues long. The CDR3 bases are TGTGCCAGCAGCTTGGAACAGCTACACCGCCTACAAGATGAAAAACTGTTTTTT. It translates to CASSLEQLHRLQDEKLFF.

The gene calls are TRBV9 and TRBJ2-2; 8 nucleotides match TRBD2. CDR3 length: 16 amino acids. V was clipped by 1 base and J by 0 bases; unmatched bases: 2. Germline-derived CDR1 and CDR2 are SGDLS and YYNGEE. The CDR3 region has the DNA TGTGCCAGCAGCGTAAGCGGGAGTTCGAACACCGGGGAGCTGTTTTTT. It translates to CASSVSGSSNTGELFF.

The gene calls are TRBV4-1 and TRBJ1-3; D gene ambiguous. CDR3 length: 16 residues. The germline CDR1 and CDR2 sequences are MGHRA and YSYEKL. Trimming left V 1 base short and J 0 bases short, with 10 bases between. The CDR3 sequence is CASSQVWPNSGNTIYF. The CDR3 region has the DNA TGCGCCAGCAGCCAAGTCTGGCCAAACTCTGGAAACACCATATATTTT.

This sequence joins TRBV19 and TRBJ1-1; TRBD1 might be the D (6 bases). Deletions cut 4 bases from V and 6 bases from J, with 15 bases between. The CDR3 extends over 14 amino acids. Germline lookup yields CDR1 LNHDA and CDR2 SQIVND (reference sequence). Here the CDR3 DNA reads TGTGCCAGTAGTAGGGGGCAGGGGAGCGCTGAAGCTTTCTTT. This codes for CASSRGQGSAEAFF.

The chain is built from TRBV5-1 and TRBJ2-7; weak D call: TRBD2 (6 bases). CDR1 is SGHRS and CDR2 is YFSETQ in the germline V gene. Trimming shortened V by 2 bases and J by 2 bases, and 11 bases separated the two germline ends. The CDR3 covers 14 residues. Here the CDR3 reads CASSFGGATYEQYF. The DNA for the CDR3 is TGCGCCAGCAGCTTCGGCGGGGCTACCTACGAGCAGTACTTC.

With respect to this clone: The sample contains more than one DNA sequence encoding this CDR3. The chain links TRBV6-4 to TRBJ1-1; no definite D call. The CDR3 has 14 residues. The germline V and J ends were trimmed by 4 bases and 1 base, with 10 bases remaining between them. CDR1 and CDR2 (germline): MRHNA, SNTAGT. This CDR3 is CASSASPGNTEAFF. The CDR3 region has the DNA TGTGCCAGCAGTGCCAGTCCGGGGAACACTGAAGCTTTCTTT.

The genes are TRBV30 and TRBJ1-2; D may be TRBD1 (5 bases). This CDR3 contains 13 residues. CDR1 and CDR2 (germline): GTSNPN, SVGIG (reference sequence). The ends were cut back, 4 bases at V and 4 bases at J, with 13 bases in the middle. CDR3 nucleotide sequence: TGTGCCTGGACCAGTGGGGGGTCCTATGGCTACACCTTC. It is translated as CAWTSGGSYGYTF.

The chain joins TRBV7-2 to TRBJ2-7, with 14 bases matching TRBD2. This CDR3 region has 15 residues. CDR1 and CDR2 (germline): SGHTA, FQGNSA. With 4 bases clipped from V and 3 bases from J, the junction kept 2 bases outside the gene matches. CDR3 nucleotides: TGTGCCAGCAGCTGGGGACTAGCGGGGGACTACGAGCAGTACTTC. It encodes CASSWGLAGDYEQYF.

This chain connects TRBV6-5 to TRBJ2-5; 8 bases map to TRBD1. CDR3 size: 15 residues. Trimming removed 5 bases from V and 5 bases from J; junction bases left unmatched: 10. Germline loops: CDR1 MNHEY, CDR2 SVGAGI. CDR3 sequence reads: CASSRSTGGLETQYF. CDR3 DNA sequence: TGTGCCAGCAGTAGGTCCACAGGGGGTTTGGAGACCCAGTACTTC.

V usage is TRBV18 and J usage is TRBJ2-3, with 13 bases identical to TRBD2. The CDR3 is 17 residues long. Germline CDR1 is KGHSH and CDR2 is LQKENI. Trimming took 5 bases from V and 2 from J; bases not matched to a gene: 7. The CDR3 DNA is TGTGCCAGCTCAGGATCCGGGACTAGCGGGAACACAGATACGCAGTATTTT. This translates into CASSGSGTSGNTDTQYF. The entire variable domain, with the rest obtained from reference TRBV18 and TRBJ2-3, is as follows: NAGVMQNPRHLVRRRGQEARLRCSPMKGHSHVYWYRQLPEEGLKFMVYLQKENIIDESGMPKERFSAEFPKEGPSILRIQQVVRGDSAAYFCASSGSGTSGNTDTQYFGPGTRLTVL.

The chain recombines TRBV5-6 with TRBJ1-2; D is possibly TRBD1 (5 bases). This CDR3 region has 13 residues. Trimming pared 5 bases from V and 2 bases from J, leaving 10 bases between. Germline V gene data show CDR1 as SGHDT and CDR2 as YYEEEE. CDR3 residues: CASSTGENYGYTF. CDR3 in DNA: TGTGCCAGCAGTACGGGGGAGAACTATGGCTACACCTTC.

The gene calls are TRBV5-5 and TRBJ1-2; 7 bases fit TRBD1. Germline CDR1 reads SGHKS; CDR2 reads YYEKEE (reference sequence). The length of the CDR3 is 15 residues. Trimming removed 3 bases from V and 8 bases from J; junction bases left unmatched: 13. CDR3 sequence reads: CASSSLDRPRVGYTF. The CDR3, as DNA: TGTGCCAGCAGCTCTTTGGACAGGCCTCGGGTAGGCTACACCTTC.